The rows below give T cell receptor beta chains drawn from one sample of a study of identifying expanded T cells in peripheral blood. Libraries were prepared by immunoSEQ multiplex PCR; TCRdb keeps only in-frame clonotypes and omits some of them. Among 90,000 to 100,000 clones listed, approximately 88% were seen once. The sequenced material came from blood. These receptors all come from a person aged 18 to 70 in good health. The conserved cysteine and the conserved F or W are not part of the CDR3 here.

TRBV2	TRBJ2-7	ASTEYGTKYEQY
TRBV19	TRBJ2-7	ASSHTGTSDEQY
TRBV5-1	TRBJ2-3	ASSFGGDQTQY
TRBV19	TRBJ1-3	ASSLDSSSGNTIY
TRBV18	TRBJ1-1	ASSGVRNTEAF
TRBV19	TRBJ1-5	ASSTRGSDQPQH
TRBV10-3	TRBJ2-1	AIRESPGLAMTNEQF
TRBV5-4	TRBJ2-3	ASSLRQSTDTQY
TRBV25-1	TRBJ2-1	ASRAGTSSYNEQF
TRBV4-2	TRBJ2-7	ASSQALLAGDSYEQY
TRBV5-1	TRBJ2-7	ASSSWGAGEQY
TRBV7-3	TRBJ2-7	ASSPGQGVLYEQY
TRBV29-1	TRBJ2-2	SAWGDRANTGELF
TRBV4-2	TRBJ1-2	ASSQDRGGLYGYT
TRBV7-9	TRBJ2-3	ASSLFQGGTDTQY